Listed here are 30 T cell receptor beta chains from one sample, sequenced in a study of Ad26.COV2.S vaccination and SARS-CoV-2 variants (dated by TCRdb to 2020 to 2023). The library was produced with the immunoSEQ multiplex PCR assay. In its TCRdb copy, this immuneACCESS table keeps in-frame sequences only and misses some clones. Where compared with another copy, unresolved V genes explain less than half of these, and the others have no known cause. Counted in this sample were 350,000 to 500,000 clones; roughly 87% of them appeared once. The biggest ten clones account for roughly 2.5% of the sample. This specimen's treatment or condition label, interpreted: some 20 received Ad26.COV2.S at low or high dose, single or two shots; about 5 received placebo; per-sample allocation not given. Repertoires of vaccine and placebo recipients were sequenced from samples collected on day 63 after the first injection.

The sample here was peripheral blood, taken in a trial of Ad26.COV2.S vaccine versus placebo. The source is a person between 18 and 65 years old who received the Ad26.COV2.S COVID-19 vaccine or a placebo.

Worth noting for this clone: Other nucleotide sequences in the sample specify the same CDR3. The genes are TRBV9 and TRBJ2-1; 8 nucleotides align to TRBD2. Germline CDR1 SGDLS, CDR2 YYNGEE. The CDR3 totals 14 residues. V lost 0 bases to trimming and J lost 6 bases; unmatched junction nucleotides: 2. The CDR3 is CASSVVSGSNEQFF. CDR3 DNA: TGTGCCAGCAGCGTAGTGAGCGGGAGCAATGAGCAGTTCTTC.

The J gene is TRBJ1-2, the V gene TRBV18; D is possibly TRBD1 (5 bases). CDR1 is KGHSH, CDR2 LQKENI, per germline. V dropped 3 bases and J dropped 3 bases, with 8 bases sitting between them. The CDR3 extends over 13 amino acids. This chain's CDR3 is CASSPDSHYGYTF. DNA of the CDR3: TGTGCCAGCTCACCCGACAGTCACTATGGCTACACCTTC. Full variable domain (rest looked up from reference TRBV18 and TRBJ1-2): NAGVMQNPRHLVRRRGQEARLRCSPMKGHSHVYWYRQLPEEGLKFMVYLQKENIIDESGMPKERFSAEFPKEGPSILRIQQVVRGDSAAYFCASSPDSHYGYTFGSGTRLTVV.

The V gene is TRBV13, the J gene TRBJ1-3; D is undetermined. Trimming removed 2 bases from V and 3 bases from J, with 8 bases in between. This CDR3 comprises 14 residues. Per the germline V gene, CDR1 is PRHDT and CDR2 is FYEKMQ (reference sequence). CDR3 loop: CASSLPPNGNTIYF. In DNA, the CDR3 is TGTGCCAGCAGCTTACCTCCAAATGGAAACACCATATATTTT.

V gene TRBV5-5 combines with J gene TRBJ1-6, with TRBD1 as a possible D gene (6 bases). This CDR3 contains 15 residues. Trimming stripped 1 base from V and 8 bases from J, with 13 bases between. Germline-derived CDR1 and CDR2 are SGHKS and YYEKEE (reference sequence). CDR3 DNA sequence: TGTGCCAGCAGCTTGAGACAGGTGGTATATTCACCCCTCCACTTT. It translates to CASSLRQVVYSPLHF.

This clone has just one count. This chain uses TRBV4-3 with TRBJ2-3; unclear D gene. This CDR3 has 13 amino acids. CDR1 and CDR2 (germline): LGHNA, YSLEER. Trimming took off 2 bases at V and 5 bases at J, with 8 bases between the two ends. In DNA, the CDR3 is TGCGCCAGCAGCCAAACCGTCTTAGATACGCAGTATTTT. This sequence encodes CASSQTVLDTQYF.

J is TRBJ1-3 and V is TRBV6-1, with D possibly being TRBD1 (5 bases). CDR1 and CDR2 from the germline V gene are MNHNS and SASEGT. V gave up 3 bases and J gave up 3 bases, with 12 bases separating them. The CDR3 runs 15 residues. The CDR3 bases are TGTGCCAGCAGTGAGGGCGACAGTGGTGGAAACACCATATATTTT. This gives the protein CASSEGDSGGNTIYF.

The table lists this clone with a few counts. The genes are TRBV5-6 and TRBJ2-7; TRBD1 might be the D (6 bases). Trimming pared 4 bases from V and 5 bases from J, leaving 13 bases between. The CDR3 spans 13 residues. Germline CDR1 reads SGHDT; CDR2 reads YYEEEE. CDR3 nucleotides: TGTGCCAGCAGCGCCAGGGGTCGTCACGAGCAGTACGTC. This translates into CASSARGRHEQYV.

This clone appeared a single time. Here the CDR3 reads CASGDQGWQETQYF. CDR3 coding DNA: TGCGCCAGCGGCGACCAGGGCTGGCAAGAGACCCAGTACTTC. This chain uses TRBV5-1 with TRBJ2-5, with a tentative D call TRBD1 (5 bases). The germline CDR1 and CDR2 sequences are SGHRS and YFSETQ. Trimming shortened V by 7 bases and J by 2 bases, and 15 bases separated the two germline ends. The CDR3 length is 14 residues.

This chain uses TRBV5-4 with TRBJ2-5; 14 bases line up with TRBD2. With 4 bases clipped from V and 5 bases from J, the junction kept 10 bases outside the gene matches. The CDR3 is made up of 17 amino acids. CDR1 and CDR2 from the germline V gene are SGHNT and YYREEE (reference sequence). CDR3: CASSPVGLAGGWETQYF. The CDR3 DNA reads TGTGCCAGCAGCCCCGTCGGACTAGCGGGAGGTTGGGAGACCCAGTACTTC. Filled out from reference TRBV5-4 and TRBJ2-5, the complete variable domain reads ETGVTQSPTHLIKTRGQQVTLRCSSQSGHNTVSWYQQALGQGPQFIFQYYREEENGRGNFPPRFSGLQFPNYSSELNVNALELDDSALYLCASSPVGLAGGWETQYFGPGTRLLVL.

The table lists this clone with a few counts. The chain couples TRBV9 to TRBJ1-5; 9 bases are shared with TRBD1. The CDR3 sequence is 16 residues long. The trim removed 3 bases at V and 4 bases at J, leaving 8 bases unmatched. In germline, CDR1 is SGDLS, CDR2 YYNGEE. CDR3 loop: CASSGRTGERNQPQHF. The DNA of the CDR3 is TGTGCCAGCAGCGGCAGGACAGGGGAGAGGAATCAGCCCCAGCATTTT.

This clone was counted only a few times. The rearrangement links TRBV6-2 or TRBV6-3 to TRBJ2-7, with D perhaps matching TRBD2 (6 bases). From germline, CDR1 is MNHEY and CDR2 SVGEGT. V lost 5 bases and J lost 4, with 9 bases in between. The CDR3 is 12 residues long. CDR3 nucleotides: TGTGCCAGCAGTATGGGACTTTACGAGCAGTACTTC. It codes for CASSMGLYEQYF.

V gene TRBV6-5 combines with J gene TRBJ2-7; D is ambiguous. Germline V gene sequence: CDR1 MNHEY, CDR2 SVGAGI. The V gene lost 0 bases and the J gene lost 2 bases, with 11 bases spanning the gap. The CDR3 length is 15 residues. The CDR3 DNA is TGTGCCAGCAGTTACTCTCTCTCCGCCACCTACGAGCAGTACTTC. Its protein is CASSYSLSATYEQYF.

The CDR3 region is CASKNGGTYEQYV. The CDR3 nucleotides are TGTGCCAGCAAAAACGGGGGGACCTACGAGCAGTACGTC. The chain is built from TRBV2 and TRBJ2-7; TRBD2 matches 7 bases. The V and J ends lost 7 bases and 2 bases, in that order; junction bases with no gene match: 5. This CDR3 spans 13 amino acids. Germline V gene lookup returns CDR1 SNHLY and CDR2 FYNNEI.

This clone was observed a handful of times. The chain recombines TRBV3-1 (or the pseudogene TRBV3-2) with TRBJ1-2, with 7 bases aligning to TRBD1. CDR1 and CDR2 (germline): LGHDT, YNNKEL (reference sequence). Trimming at V came to 3 bases and at J to 3 bases, leaving 19 bases not matched to a gene. The CDR3 contains 19 residues. CDR3 region: CASSHSNPGQPIGDYGYTF. CDR3 in DNA: TGTGCCAGCAGCCATTCCAACCCGGGACAGCCCATAGGAGACTATGGCTACACCTTC.

V usage is TRBV5-1 and J usage is TRBJ1-1, with D uncertain. Per germline, CDR1 SGHRS and CDR2 YFSETQ. Trimming pared 1 base from V and 1 base from J, leaving 11 bases between. The CDR3 runs 15 residues. The CDR3 sequence is CASSLITRSNTEAFF. The CDR3 bases are TGCGCCAGCAGCTTGATTACCCGATCGAACACTGAAGCTTTCTTT.

The chain employs TRBV7-2 and TRBJ1-4; no firm D call. V dropped 1 base and J dropped 8 bases, with 11 bases sitting between them. The CDR3 loop spans 14 amino acids. The V gene's germline CDR1 is SGHTA and CDR2 FQGNSA. CDR3 amino acids: CASSLGQLHEKLFF. Here the CDR3 DNA reads TGTGCCAGCAGCTTAGGGCAGTTACACGAAAAACTGTTTTTT.

Here the CDR3 reads CASSLVGGQGVQYV. DNA of the CDR3: TGTGCCAGCAGCTTAGTCGGAGGACAGGGGGTGCAGTACGTC. J is TRBJ2-7 and V is TRBV7-9, with 10 bases lining up with TRBD1. The CDR3 covers 14 residues. J gave up 9 bases and V 1 base, and 6 bases lay outside the gene matches. The germline CDR1 and CDR2 sequences are SEHNR and FQNEAQ (reference sequence).

This rearrangement joins TRBV7-9 to TRBJ2-3; TRBD2 is a possible D gene (7 bases). Trimming shortened V by 5 bases and J by 4 bases, and 22 bases separated the two germline ends. This CDR3 has 17 residues. Germline-derived CDR1 and CDR2 are SEHNR and FQNEAQ (reference sequence). CDR3 region: CASSPRGGGRGPDTQYF. CDR3 nucleotide sequence: TGTGCCAGCAGCCCCAGAGGGGGGGGACGGGGTCCAGATACGCAGTATTTT.

This clone was observed a single time. The chain is built from TRBV9 and TRBJ1-5, with TRBD1 identical over 8 bases. Germline V gene data show CDR1 as SGDLS and CDR2 as YYNGEE. CDR3 length equals 15 residues. J was trimmed by 2 bases and V by 3 bases; bases with no gene match: 4. The CDR3 protein is CASSAGTGGNQPQHF. As DNA, the CDR3 is TGTGCCAGCAGCGCCGGGACAGGAGGCAATCAGCCCCAGCATTTT.

This clone was seen more than once but under ten times. The chain joins TRBV28 to TRBJ1-1; no clear D gene. Trimming took 2 bases from V and 4 from J, leaving 8 bases between them. CDR1 and CDR2 (germline): MDHEN, SYDVKM. The CDR3 runs 13 residues. The CDR3 loop reads CASSLIQVTEAFF. The DNA of the CDR3 is TGTGCCAGCAGTTTAATTCAGGTCACTGAAGCTTTCTTT.

The rearrangement uses TRBV6-5 and TRBJ2-1, with 9 bases fitting TRBD2. V shed 8 bases, J shed 1 base, and the junction held 3 bases outside the gene matches. CDR3 length equals 14 residues. In germline, CDR1 is MNHEY, CDR2 SVGAGI. The CDR3: CASGTSPSYNEQFF. CDR3 DNA sequence: TGTGCCAGCGGGACTAGCCCATCCTACAATGAGCAGTTCTTC.

This rearrangement joins TRBV6-2 or TRBV6-3 to TRBJ2-7; 9 bases fit TRBD2. V shed 3 bases and J 2 bases; nucleotides not matched to a gene: 2. The CDR3 covers 14 residues. The V gene's germline CDR1 is MNHEY and CDR2 SVGEGT. The DNA of the CDR3 is TGTGCCAGCAGTTATCTAGCGGGACCCTACGAGCAGTACGTC. Its translation is CASSYLAGPYEQYV.

The rearrangement joins TRBV9 to TRBJ2-1; D is perhaps TRBD2 (5 bases). Trimming took off 4 bases at V and 7 bases at J, with 15 bases between the two ends. The CDR3 contains 14 residues. CDR1 and CDR2 (germline): SGDLS, YYNGEE. The CDR3 DNA follows: TGTGCCAGCAGCTTACGAGGGTCCACTAATGAGCAGTTCTTC. It translates to CASSLRGSTNEQFF.

This clone was seen only once. This sequence joins TRBV3-1 (or the pseudogene TRBV3-2) and TRBJ1-4; possible D gene TRBD1, 6 bases. CDR1 and CDR2 (germline): LGHDT, YNNKEL (reference sequence). V was trimmed by 5 bases and J by 8 bases, leaving 12 bases between them. The CDR3 sequence is 13 residues long. CDR3 coding DNA: TGTGCCAGCAGCGGTCCCGGGGGCGAAAAACTGTTTTTT. This encodes CASSGPGGEKLFF.

J is TRBJ1-1 and V is TRBV5-1; D gene ambiguous. Deletions cut 2 bases from V and 3 bases from J, with 11 bases between. This CDR3 region has 14 residues. Germline CDR1 and CDR2: SGHRS and YFSETQ. The CDR3 nucleotides are TGCGCCAGCAGCTTTTGGGGAAAGGACACTGAAGCTTTCTTT. It encodes CASSFWGKDTEAFF.

Remarks on this clone: The same CDR3 can be traced to other DNA sequences in this sample. The chain recombines TRBV5-1 with TRBJ1-3; the D is unclear. Germline-derived CDR1 and CDR2 are SGHRS and YFSETQ. Trimming took off 4 bases at V and 2 bases at J, with 10 bases between the two ends. The CDR3 consists of 14 residues. For the CDR3, the DNA is TGCGCCAGCAGCGGTGGAGGGCCTGGAAACACCATATATTTT. As protein: CASSGGGPGNTIYF.

This sequence joins TRBV5-4 and TRBJ1-1; 8 bases fit TRBD1. The germline V gene encodes CDR1 SGHNT and CDR2 YYREEE (reference sequence). The CDR3 length is 14 residues. Trimming at V came to 3 bases and at J to 7 bases, leaving 8 bases not matched to a gene. The CDR3, as DNA: TGTGCCAGCAGCTCACCTCAGGGGGCTGGTGAAGCTTTCTTT. This codes for CASSSPQGAGEAFF.

V is TRBV10-3 and J is TRBJ2-2; 11 nucleotides align to TRBD2. Unmatched junction bases numbered 10, after V lost 5 bases and J lost 5 bases. In germline, CDR1 is ENHRY, CDR2 SYGVKD. The CDR3 totals 17 residues. Here the CDR3 DNA reads TGTGCCATCAGTTCTCCCTTAAGACTAGCGGGGACCGGGGAGCTGTTTTTT. This codes for CAISSPLRLAGTGELFF.

CDR3 residues: CASSQSGANVLTF. Here the CDR3 DNA reads TGTGCCAGCAGTCAATCTGGGGCCAACGTCCTGACTTTC. The gene calls are TRBV6-2 or TRBV6-3 and TRBJ2-6; no reliable D call. V was cut by 5 bases and J by 1 base, with 3 bases left in between. Looked up from germline, CDR1 is MNHEY and CDR2 is SVGEGT. This CDR3 has 13 amino acids.

This clone has only a few counts. The J gene is TRBJ1-2, the V gene TRBV5-1; D uncertain. V gave up 6 bases and J gave up 0 bases, with 15 bases separating them. Germline V lookup: CDR1 SGHRS, CDR2 YFSETQ. The CDR3 contains 15 residues. The CDR3 here is CASTPEMATNYGYTF. The CDR3, as DNA: TGCGCCAGCACCCCTGAGATGGCGACTAACTATGGCTACACCTTC. The variable domain in full, completed from reference TRBV5-1 and TRBJ1-2, reads KAGVTQTPRYLIKTRGQQVTLSCSPISGHRSVSWYQQTPGQGLQFLFEYFSETQRNKGNFPGRFSGRQFSNSRSEMNVSTLELGDSALYLCASTPEMATNYGYTFGSGTRLTVV.